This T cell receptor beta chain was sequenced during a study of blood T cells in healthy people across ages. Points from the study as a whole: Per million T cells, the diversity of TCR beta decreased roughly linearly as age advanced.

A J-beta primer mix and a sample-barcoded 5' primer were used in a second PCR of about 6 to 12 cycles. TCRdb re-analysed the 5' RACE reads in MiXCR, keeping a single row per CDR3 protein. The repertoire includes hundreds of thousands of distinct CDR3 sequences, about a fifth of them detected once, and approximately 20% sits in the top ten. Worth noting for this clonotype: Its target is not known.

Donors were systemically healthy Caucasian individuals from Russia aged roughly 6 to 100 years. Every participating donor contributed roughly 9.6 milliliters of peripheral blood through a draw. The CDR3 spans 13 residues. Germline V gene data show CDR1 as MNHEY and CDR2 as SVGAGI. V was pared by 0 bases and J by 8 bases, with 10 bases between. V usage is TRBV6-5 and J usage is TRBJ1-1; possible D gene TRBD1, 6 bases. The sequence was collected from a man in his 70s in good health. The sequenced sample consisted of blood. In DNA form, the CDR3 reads TGTGCCAGCAGTTACTCGACAGGTTCAGAAGCTTTCTTT. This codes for CASSYSTGSEAFF.